This entry lists 8 T cell receptor beta chains sequenced from one sample in a study of immune evolution from preneoplasia to lung adenocarcinoma. Using immunoSEQ multiplex PCR, the repertoire was profiled, and TCRdb retains in-frame clones only, with some absent. The sample yields 3,700 or so clones, 82% seen once. What was sequenced was FFPE invasive lung adenocarcinoma tissue. The receptors here all came from a person aged 65-85 years with invasive lung adenocarcinoma.

This chain links TRBV6-5 with TRBJ1-2; D remains unclear. Per germline, CDR1 MNHEY and CDR2 SVGAGI. CDR3 length equals 13 residues. The ends were cut back, 1 base at V and 1 base at J, with 4 bases in the middle. CDR3 residues: CASSYFSNYGYTF. The CDR3 DNA reads as TGTGCCAGCAGTTACTTCAGTAACTATGGCTACACCTTC.

The genes are TRBV9 and TRBJ1-3; the match to TRBD1 covers 8 bases. The germline gives CDR1 SGDLS, CDR2 YYNGEE. CDR3 length: 17 amino acids. V trimming: 4 bases; J trimming: 0 bases; junction bases outside the gene matches: 9. CDR3 sequence (DNA): TGTGCCAGCAGCACAACGGGACAGGCAACCTCTGGAAACACCATATATTTT. Protein sequence: CASSTTGQATSGNTIYF.

This clone was observed a single time. The chain is built from TRBV5-1 and TRBJ2-5; D not certain. The CDR3 has 11 residues. Deletions cut 2 bases from V and 1 base from J, with 0 bases between. CDR1 is SGHRS, CDR2 YFSETQ, per germline. This CDR3 is CASSFQETQYF. The DNA of the CDR3 is TGCGCCAGCAGCTTCCAAGAGACCCAGTACTTC.

This chain uses TRBV19 with TRBJ1-5, with D possibly TRBD1 on 6 matching bases. This CDR3 spans 15 amino acids. The V gene's germline CDR1 is LNHDA and CDR2 SQIVND (reference sequence). Deletions cut 7 bases from V and 8 bases from J, with 21 bases between. The CDR3, as DNA: TGTGCCAGTACCCCCCAGCGGGGGGCGTTTGAGCCCCAGCATTTT. It encodes CASTPQRGAFEPQHF.

This CDR3 is CASSSGQGASGYTF. The DNA of the CDR3 is TGTGCCAGCAGCTCGGGACAGGGGGCGAGTGGCTACACCTTC. The V gene is TRBV6-5, the J gene TRBJ1-2, with 12 bases lining up with TRBD1. From germline, CDR1 is MNHEY and CDR2 SVGAGI. CDR3 size: 14 residues. After removal of 6 bases from V and 7 bases from J, the junction contained 6 bases not matched to a gene.

The J gene is TRBJ2-3, the V gene TRBV15; the D gene is possibly TRBD2 (6 bases). Germline-derived CDR1 and CDR2 are LNHNV and YYDKDF (reference sequence). CDR3 length equals 15 residues. V was shortened by 0 bases and J by 5 bases, with 12 bases between the two germline ends. CDR3: CATSRDDSGVDTQYF. The CDR3 DNA follows: TGTGCCACCAGCAGAGATGATTCGGGGGTAGATACGCAGTATTTT.

This clone was detected only a few times. The chain is built from TRBV2 and TRBJ2-1; TRBD2 matches 11 bases. The CDR3 loop spans 15 amino acids. With V trimmed by 4 bases and J by 8 bases, 7 bases remained unmatched. CDR1 is SNHLY, CDR2 FYNNEI, per germline. In DNA, the CDR3 is TGTGCCAGCAGTGCGACGTCGGGACTAGCGGATGAGCAGTTCTTC. It specifies CASSATSGLADEQFF.

This chain joins TRBV2 and TRBJ2-3, with D unresolved. This CDR3 comprises 13 residues. Germline CDR1 SNHLY, CDR2 FYNNEI. The ends were cut back, 10 bases at V and 6 bases at J, with 17 bases in the middle. Here the CDR3 reads CATSWYSGDTQYF. In nucleotides, the CDR3 is TGTGCCACTTCTTGGTACTCTGGGGATACGCAGTATTTT.